The 17 T cell receptor beta chains below all came from one sample that was sequenced in a study of blood T cell repertoires in COVID-19. Libraries were prepared by immunoSEQ multiplex PCR; TCRdb keeps only in-frame clonotypes and omits some of them. The table records 150,000 or so clones, less than 80% of them present only once. Material: peripheral blood. These receptors all come from a woman aged 80 or over with active or convalescent COVID-19.

V is TRBV10-3 and J is TRBJ2-7; no firm D call. Germline CDR1 ENHRY, CDR2 SYGVKD. This CDR3 has 17 residues. The V end was cut by 0 bases, the J end by 0 bases, with 15 bases between. The CDR3 spells CAISESLVTVSSYEQYF. The CDR3 coding sequence is TGTGCCATCAGTGAGTCATTGGTTACGGTGTCCTCCTACGAGCAGTACTTC.

J is TRBJ2-6 and V is TRBV16, with D tentatively TRBD2 (5 bases). The CDR3 sequence is 16 residues long. V lost 0 bases, J lost 2 bases, and 8 bases lay in between. Germline CDR1 KGHSY, CDR2 FQNENV. CDR3 in DNA: TGTGCCAGCAGCCAATCTACCGGGACTGGGGCCAACGTCCTGACTTTC. Its protein is CASSQSTGTGANVLTF.

V gene TRBV3-1 (or the pseudogene TRBV3-2) combines with J gene TRBJ2-7; D is perhaps TRBD1 (6 bases). The V gene's germline CDR1 is LGHDT and CDR2 YNNKEL (reference sequence). The CDR3 is 14 amino acids. The V and J ends lost 1 base and 3 bases respectively, with 10 bases between them. The CDR3: CASSQGNRDYEQYF. DNA for the CDR3: TGTGCCAGCAGCCAAGGGAACAGGGACTACGAGCAGTACTTC.

The chain employs TRBV27 and TRBJ1-5; 11 bases fit TRBD1. This CDR3 has 14 amino acids. The germline V gene encodes CDR1 MNHEY and CDR2 SMNVEV (reference sequence). Unmatched junction bases numbered 4, after V lost 4 bases and J lost 8 bases. Here the CDR3 DNA reads TGTGCCAGCAGTTGGACAGGGGGCAGAGAGCCCCAGCATTTT. This codes for CASSWTGGREPQHF.

V is TRBV3-1 (or the pseudogene TRBV3-2) and J is TRBJ2-3; D may be TRBD2 (7 bases). The CDR3 consists of 15 residues. Trimming stripped 5 bases from V and 5 bases from J, with 17 bases between. Germline V gives CDR1 LGHDT, CDR2 YNNKEL (reference sequence). CDR3 region: CASSSRGGALDTQYF. CDR3 bases: TGTGCCAGCAGCTCCCGTGGGGGGGCCCTAGATACGCAGTATTTT.

This chain uses TRBV3-1 (or the pseudogene TRBV3-2) with TRBJ2-2; 9 bases map to TRBD2. The V gene end was trimmed by 6 bases and the J gene end by 1 base; junction bases not matched to a gene: 6. In germline, CDR1 is LGHDT, CDR2 YNNKEL (reference sequence). This CDR3 is 16 amino acids long. CDR3 sequence reads: CASRIKAGGNTGELFF. CDR3 nucleotide sequence: TGTGCCAGCAGAATCAAAGCGGGGGGGAACACCGGGGAGCTGTTTTTT.

The V and J genes are TRBV18 and TRBJ2-5, with 8 bases that match TRBD2. The V gene end was trimmed by 3 bases and the J gene end by 5 bases; junction bases not matched to a gene: 5. Germline lookup yields CDR1 KGHSH and CDR2 LQKENI. The CDR3 totals 14 residues. CDR3 DNA: TGTGCCAGCTCACCTCCCGGCGGGAGGGAGACCCAGTACTTC. Protein: CASSPPGGRETQYF.

The V gene is TRBV7-6, the J gene TRBJ2-7, with TRBD2 identical over 9 bases. The trim removed 4 bases at V and 6 bases at J, leaving 10 bases unmatched. Germline assignment: CDR1 SGHVS and CDR2 FNYEAQ. The length of the CDR3 is 15 residues. The DNA of the CDR3 is TGTGCCAGCAGCTCTCTAGCGGGGAGTCCTTCCGAGCAGTACTTC. Encoded protein: CASSSLAGSPSEQYF.

V is TRBV4-1 and J is TRBJ1-1; the D gene is possibly TRBD1 (5 bases). CDR3 length: 17 residues. Germline V gene data show CDR1 as MGHRA and CDR2 as YSYEKL. Trimming pared 0 bases from V and 0 bases from J, leaving 14 bases between. The CDR3 spells CASSQDGGGDLNTEAFF. Here the CDR3 DNA reads TGCGCCAGCAGCCAAGATGGGGGGGGAGACTTGAACACTGAAGCTTTCTTT.

The genes are TRBV11-3 and TRBJ2-3, with D maybe TRBD1 (6 bases). Between the trimmed V and J ends, which lost 3 bases and 0 bases, there was a span of 10 bases. The CDR3 totals 15 residues. Germline CDR1 and CDR2: SGHNT and YENEEA. This CDR3 is CASSFGGTSTDTQYF. As DNA, the CDR3 is TGTGCCAGCAGCTTTGGGGGCACCAGCACAGATACGCAGTATTTT.

The V call is TRBV15, the J call TRBJ1-5; possibly TRBD1 for D (5 bases). This CDR3 contains 15 residues. V dropped 5 bases and J dropped 3 bases, with 14 bases sitting between them. Germline CDR1 is LNHNV and CDR2 is YYDKDF (reference sequence). The CDR3 sequence: CATSEAGFFNQPQHF. The CDR3 region has the DNA TGTGCCACCAGCGAGGCAGGGTTTTTCAATCAGCCCCAGCATTTT.

This clone was observed a handful of times. The junction departs from the called germline gene at one end, perhaps through a read error. This chain uses TRBV7-7 with TRBJ1-1; perhaps TRBD1 as D (6 bases). Germline V gives CDR1 SSHAT, CDR2 FNYEAQ (reference sequence). This CDR3 has 13 amino acids. CDR3 region: CASNLSTGLEAFF. CDR3 sequence (DNA): TGTGCTAGCAACTTGTCGACAGGCCTTGAAGCTTTCTTT.

The chain employs TRBV20-1 and TRBJ1-2, with D possibly matching TRBD1 (5 bases). V was cut by 1 base and J by 6 bases, with 6 bases left in between. This CDR3 is 11 amino acids long. Germline V lookup: CDR1 DFQATT, CDR2 SNEGSKA (reference sequence). CDR3 sequence: CSARGGDGYTF. As DNA, the CDR3 is TGCAGTGCTAGAGGGGGGGATGGCTACACCTTC.

This clone was detected only a few times. The CDR3 reads CASSLEQGASPLHF. Here the CDR3 DNA reads TGTGCCAGCAGCTTAGAACAGGGAGCTTCACCCCTCCACTTT. The chain uses TRBV7-2 and TRBJ1-6; a possible D gene is TRBD1 (6 bases). V shed 1 base and J shed 9 bases, with 10 bases lying between them. This CDR3 is 14 amino acids long. Germline CDR1 and CDR2: SGHTA and FQGNSA.

This rearrangement joins TRBV7-8 to TRBJ2-2; D might be TRBD1 (5 bases). The CDR3 sequence is 19 residues long. CDR1 is SGHVS, CDR2 FQNEAQ, per germline. V was clipped by 3 bases and J by 2 bases, with 22 bases between them. The CDR3: CASSFHSRQGKSNTGELFF. The CDR3 DNA reads as TGTGCCAGCAGCTTTCATAGCCGGCAGGGTAAATCCAACACCGGGGAGCTGTTTTTT.

This clone has a count of ten or more. The V call is TRBV7-2, the J call TRBJ1-2; D might be TRBD1 (5 bases). V gave up 7 bases and J gave up 7 bases, with 16 bases separating them. The CDR3 totals 13 residues. The germline CDR1 and CDR2 sequences are SGHTA and FQGNSA. The CDR3 nucleotides read TGTGCCAGCACCCTTGCGGGGGTTGGTGGCTACACCTTC. Residues: CASTLAGVGGYTF.

This clone was recorded a few times. This chain connects TRBV7-9 to TRBJ1-5; D is undetermined. Trimming took 3 bases from V and 0 from J, leaving 3 bases between them. Per germline, CDR1 SEHNR and CDR2 FQNEAQ (reference sequence). The CDR3 consists of 13 residues. Written as DNA, the CDR3 is TGTGCCAGCAGCTTCGGTAGCAATCAGCCCCAGCATTTT. It translates to CASSFGSNQPQHF.